This T cell receptor beta chain was retrieved from a study of technical replicates of blood from a few donors. The V end was cut by 1 base, the J end by 4 bases, with 7 bases between. The V gene's germline CDR1 is MGHRA and CDR2 YSYEKL. The length of the CDR3 is 13 residues. Measured with immunoSEQ multiplex PCR; TCRdb has only the in-frame clones, and not every one. The profile shows roughly 62,000 clones, around 92% of them singletons. This rearrangement joins TRBV4-1 to TRBJ2-5; no firm D call. Sequenced sample: PBMCs. The clonotype comes from a human donor in good health. Some clones in this sample may be carry-over from other donors' samples. The CDR3 region is CASSQGRRETQYF. CDR3 nucleotide sequence: TGCGCCAGCAGCCAAGGACGGAGAGAGACCCAGTACTTC.